This entry lists 9 T cell receptor beta chains sequenced from one sample in a study of CD8+ T cells in alopecia areata (dated by TCRdb to about 2018). What the time point label conveys for this sample: baseline before oral tofacitinib. Library creation used the immunoSEQ multiplex PCR assay. RNA was extracted from all samples and reverse transcribed into cDNA as template for TCR sequencing. TCRdb took this table from immuneACCESS and kept in-frame rearrangements with V and J called. Such tables lack part of the clones; where checked against another copy, unresolved V genes explain under half of the gap, and the rest is unexplained. The sample table holds approximately 180,000 clones, of which roughly 66% were seen once. About 10% of the sample is taken by the ten largest. The sequenced sample was CD8+ T cells sorted from blood, obtained at week 0. The receptor source for this set is a human donor with alopecia areata.

The CDR3 DNA sequence: TGTGCCAGCAGCTCGGGGGTCCTTCGTGACTATGGCTACACCTTC. Translation: CASSSGVLRDYGYTF. V gene TRBV7-9 combines with J gene TRBJ1-2; tentative D call: TRBD1 (5 bases). In germline, CDR1 is SEHNR, CDR2 FQNEAQ (reference sequence). The CDR3 loop spans 15 amino acids. The ends were cut back, 4 bases at V and 3 bases at J, with 15 bases in the middle.

This clone has only a few counts. The V call is TRBV2, the J call TRBJ1-1; D is uncertain. V lost 8 bases to trimming and J lost 8 bases, with 12 bases between them. This CDR3 comprises 11 residues. Germline V lookup: CDR1 SNHLY, CDR2 FYNNEI. The CDR3 nucleotides are TGTGCCAGCGGCCTACGAGGGGAAGCTTTCTTT. It specifies CASGLRGEAFF. The variable domain in full, completed from reference TRBV2 and TRBJ1-1, reads EPEVTQTPSHQVTQMGQEVILRCVPISNHLYFYWYRQILGQKVEFLVSFYNNEISEKSEIFDDQFSVERPDGSNFTLKIRSTKLEDSAMYFCASGLRGEAFFGQGTRLTVV.

The chain is built from TRBV6-1 and TRBJ2-7; D is possibly TRBD1 (6 bases). The CDR3 sequence is 14 residues long. CDR1 MNHNS and CDR2 SASEGT come from the germline V gene. V was shortened by 1 base and J by 5 bases, with 12 bases between the two germline ends. CDR3 residues: CASSEDRVFDEQYF. The CDR3, as DNA: TGTGCCAGCAGTGAAGACAGGGTATTCGACGAGCAGTACTTC.

V and J are TRBV19 and TRBJ2-7; D gene ambiguous. Germline V gene data show CDR1 as LNHDA and CDR2 as SQIVND (reference sequence). V shed 3 bases and J shed 0 bases, with 12 bases lying between them. This CDR3 has 15 amino acids. In nucleotides, the CDR3 is TGTGCCAGTAGTATCGTGTGGGGAAACTCCTACGAGCAGTACTTC. Its translation: CASSIVWGNSYEQYF.

This clone was recorded once. The rearrangement joins TRBV30 to TRBJ2-2; tentatively, D is TRBD2 (5 bases). The CDR3 spans 15 residues. Between the trimmed V and J ends, which lost 0 bases and 4 bases, there was a span of 12 bases. Germline CDR1 is GTSNPN and CDR2 is SVGIG (reference sequence). For the CDR3, the DNA is TGTGCCTGGAGTGTGGGAGCGGATCTCACCGGGGAGCTGTTTTTT. Translated: CAWSVGADLTGELFF.

V is TRBV30 and J is TRBJ2-7; D may be TRBD2 (6 bases). CDR1 is GTSNPN and CDR2 is SVGIG in the germline V gene (reference sequence). Trimming stripped 0 bases from V and 6 bases from J, with 6 bases between. This CDR3 has 11 residues. The CDR3 spells CAWSVGGEQYF. In DNA form, the CDR3 reads TGTGCCTGGAGTGTGGGGGGCGAGCAGTACTTC. Complete variable domain (other parts from reference TRBV30 and TRBJ2-7): SQTIHQWPATLVQPVGSPLSLECTVEGTSNPNLYWYRQAAGRGLQLLFYSVGIGQISSEVPQNLSASRPQDRQFILSSKKLLLSDSGFYLCAWSVGGEQYFGPGTRLTVT.

This chain links TRBV29-1 with TRBJ2-3, with a tentative D call TRBD2 (5 bases). V was cut by 2 bases and J by 2 bases, with 20 bases left in between. CDR1 SQVTM and CDR2 ANQGSEA come from the germline V gene. The CDR3 has 17 amino acids. The DNA of the CDR3 is TGCAGCGTTGAATCGGAAGGCGGGTCCTACTCCACAGATACGCAGTATTTT. It codes for CSVESEGGSYSTDTQYF.

The chain employs TRBV2 and TRBJ2-1, with D possibly TRBD1 on 5 matching bases. This CDR3 region has 14 residues. Trimming removed 4 bases from V and 8 bases from J, with 15 bases in between. Germline loops: CDR1 SNHLY, CDR2 FYNNEI. The CDR3, as DNA: TGTGCCAGCAGTGTACGTCAGGGTTACTATGAGCAGTTCTTC. Amino acids: CASSVRQGYYEQFF.

This chain links TRBV7-9 with TRBJ1-5; TRBD1 might be the D (5 bases). This CDR3 spans 14 amino acids. Looked up from germline, CDR1 is SEHNR and CDR2 is FQNEAQ (reference sequence). The germline V and J ends were trimmed by 5 bases and 6 bases, with 14 bases remaining between them. The chain's CDR3 is CASSPAQGAQPQHF. The CDR3 coding sequence is TGTGCCAGCAGCCCAGCCCAGGGAGCTCAGCCCCAGCATTTT.